Each of the 26 T cell receptor beta chains below was sequenced from the same sample in a study of T cell repertoires in cytomegalovirus infection. TCRdb passed the reads through MiXCR, listing each CDR3 protein once. Here the sample spans approximately 590,000 distinct CDR3 sequences, approximately 40% being singletons. No antigen has been identified for these receptors. The sequencing used cultured PBMCs, collected from culture after CMV antigen stimulation. These receptors came from a human donor in good health (CMV status not recorded). Some clones in this sample may be carry-over from other donors' samples.

V and J are TRBV7-7 and TRBJ2-1, with D tentatively TRBD1 or TRBD2 (5 bases each). The germline V gene encodes CDR1 SSHAT and CDR2 FNYEAQ (reference sequence). V was trimmed by 5 bases and J by 5 bases, leaving 13 bases between them. CDR3 size: 14 residues. The CDR3 sequence is CASSRAGTDNEQFF. The CDR3 nucleotides read TGTGCCAGCAGCAGAGCCGGGACGGACAATGAGCAGTTCTTC.

This clonotype was recorded once. V is TRBV20-1 and J is TRBJ2-1; D call uncertain. V lost 3 bases and J 0 bases, leaving 12 bases between the germline ends. The V gene's germline CDR1 is DFQATT and CDR2 SNEGSKA (reference sequence). This CDR3 has 15 residues. Here the CDR3 reads CSASGVVGSYNEQFF. CDR3 DNA: TGCAGTGCTAGTGGGGTGGTGGGCTCCTACAATGAGCAGTTCTTC.

The DNA for the CDR3 is TGCAGTGCGGACACAGGGAGTAAAGCTTTCTTT. Translation gives CSADTGSKAFF. The chain carries TRBV20-1 and TRBJ1-1, with TRBD1 as a possible D gene (6 bases). CDR3 length equals 11 residues. The V and J ends lost 6 bases and 9 bases respectively, with 14 bases between them. Germline V CDR1 and CDR2: DFQATT, SNEGSKA (reference sequence).

This clonotype turned up a few times. CDR3: CSAIKGLVVGTGELFF. CDR3 DNA: TGCAGTGCTATAAAAGGACTAGTCGTGGGCACCGGGGAGCTGTTTTTT. The chain links TRBV20-1 to TRBJ2-2; 7 nucleotides match TRBD2. The germline V gene has CDR1 DFQATT and CDR2 SNEGSKA (reference sequence). Trimming took 4 bases from V and 4 from J; bases not matched to a gene: 12. This CDR3 comprises 16 residues.

The chain employs TRBV27 and TRBJ2-4, with D possibly TRBD2 on 6 matching bases. The CDR3 loop spans 16 amino acids. Germline values: CDR1 MNHEY, CDR2 SMNVEV (reference sequence). The V end was cut by 3 bases, the J end by 0 bases, with 12 bases between. DNA of the CDR3: TGTGCCAGCAGTTTTAGCGGCTCGGTAGCCAAAAACATTCAGTACTTC. It specifies CASSFSGSVAKNIQYF.

The chain joins TRBV19 to TRBJ2-1; 8 nucleotides align to TRBD1. CDR1 is LNHDA, CDR2 SQIVND, per germline (reference sequence). V was clipped by 10 bases and J by 10 bases; unmatched bases: 9. The CDR3 spans 12 residues. The CDR3 region has the DNA TGTGCCACCGGCCCAGGGGGCCGGGAGCAGTTCTTC. It codes for CATGPGGREQFF.

The V call is TRBV10-3, the J call TRBJ1-1; TRBD1 agrees at 7 bases. The junction had 5 bases not matched to a gene; V was cut back by 3 bases and J by 4 bases. The CDR3 covers 14 residues. The germline CDR1 and CDR2 sequences are ENHRY and SYGVKD. CDR3 protein: CAISEVRGITEAFF. The CDR3 DNA follows: TGTGCCATCAGTGAAGTCAGGGGGATCACTGAAGCTTTCTTT.

The chain links TRBV5-1 to TRBJ1-4, with D uncertain. CDR1 SGHRS and CDR2 YFSETQ come from the germline V gene. This CDR3 contains 13 residues. Trimming left V 5 bases short and J 3 bases short, with 8 bases between. The CDR3 here is CASSEQSNEKLFF. In DNA, the CDR3 is TGCGCCAGCAGTGAACAGTCTAATGAAAAACTGTTTTTT.

This clonotype has more than one count but fewer than ten. V usage is TRBV28 and J usage is TRBJ2-3; 9 bases agree with TRBD1. Unmatched junction bases numbered 22, after V lost 6 bases and J lost 0 bases. Germline CDR1 MDHEN, CDR2 SYDVKM. The CDR3 covers 21 residues. The CDR3, as DNA: TGTGCCAGCAGCTTTCCGTGGGGGGGACAGGGCTCCCTAGGGAGCACAGATACGCAGTATTTT. Protein: CASSFPWGGQGSLGSTDTQYF.

This chain connects TRBV11-2 to TRBJ2-5; D remains ambiguous. Trimming removed 1 base at V and 0 bases at J, with 9 bases between. Germline CDR1 is SGHAT and CDR2 is FQNNGV. The CDR3 runs 15 residues. The CDR3 is CASSLGQADQETQYF. In DNA form, the CDR3 reads TGTGCCAGCAGCTTAGGGCAGGCCGACCAAGAGACCCAGTACTTC.

V usage is TRBV12-5 and J usage is TRBJ1-1; possibly TRBD1 for D (5 bases). Germline V lookup: CDR1 LGHNT, CDR2 FRNRAP. The CDR3 contains 13 residues. Trimming left V 6 bases short and J 4 bases short, with 12 bases between. CDR3 region: CASGVGVSTEAFF. The DNA for the CDR3 is TGTGCTAGTGGGGTAGGGGTGAGCACTGAAGCTTTCTTT. Using reference TRBV12-5 and TRBJ1-1 for the parts outside the CDR3, the full variable domain is DARVTQTPRHKVTEMGQEVTMRCQPILGHNTVFWYRQTMMQGLELLAYFRNRAPLDDSGMPKDRFSAEMPDATLATLKIQPSEPRDSAVYFCASGVGVSTEAFFGQGTRLTVV.

This clonotype was seen only a few times. This rearrangement joins TRBV7-2 to TRBJ2-1, with D perhaps TRBD2 (6 bases). The germline V gene has CDR1 SGHTA and CDR2 FQGNSA. V was trimmed by 5 bases and J by 4 bases, leaving 15 bases between them. This CDR3 contains 15 residues. The CDR3 spells CASSPRDLSYNEQFF. The CDR3, as DNA: TGTGCCAGCAGCCCGCGGGACCTTTCATACAATGAGCAGTTCTTC. The whole variable domain, remainder taken from reference TRBV7-2 and TRBJ2-1, is GAGVSQSPSNKVTEKGKDVELRCDPISGHTALYWYRQSLGQGLEFLIYFQGNSAPDKSGLPSDRFSAERTGGSVSTLTIQRTQQEDSAVYLCASSPRDLSYNEQFFGPGTRLTVL.

The rearrangement joins TRBV5-1 to TRBJ2-5, with D maybe TRBD1 (6 bases). Germline loops: CDR1 SGHRS, CDR2 YFSETQ. With 6 bases removed from V and 2 bases from J, the gap between germline ends came to 17 bases. This CDR3 contains 15 residues. CDR3 region: CASTHRAAVQETQYF. The CDR3 nucleotides read TGCGCCAGCACCCACAGGGCCGCCGTTCAAGAGACCCAGTACTTC.

A few counts support this clonotype. The chain employs TRBV5-4 and TRBJ2-3; possibly TRBD2 for D (6 bases). The CDR3 length is 15 residues. Looked up from germline, CDR1 is SGHNT and CDR2 is YYREEE (reference sequence). With 0 bases removed from V and 2 bases from J, the gap between germline ends came to 10 bases. This chain's CDR3 is CASSLEPGDTDTQYF. CDR3 nucleotide sequence: TGTGCCAGCAGCTTGGAGCCGGGGGACACAGATACGCAGTATTTT.

This sequence joins TRBV28 and TRBJ2-1; TRBD1 agrees at 8 bases. The CDR3 sequence is 15 residues long. Germline trimming cut 5 bases from V and 3 bases from J; bases unmatched to any gene: 6. Germline CDR1 and CDR2: MDHEN and SYDVKM. The CDR3 loop reads CASSPGGTGYNEQFF. For the CDR3, the DNA is TGTGCCAGCAGTCCCGGTGGGACAGGCTACAATGAGCAGTTCTTC.

The chain is built from TRBV10-3 and TRBJ2-5, with D maybe TRBD1 (5 bases). V lost 2 bases and J lost 4, with 11 bases in between. CDR1 is ENHRY and CDR2 is SYGVKD in the germline V gene. CDR3 length equals 14 residues. The CDR3 reads CAISEASRGETQYF. The DNA of the CDR3 is TGTGCCATCAGTGAGGCGAGTAGGGGAGAGACCCAGTACTTC.

This sequence joins TRBV19 and TRBJ1-4, with D hard to call. Germline values: CDR1 LNHDA, CDR2 SQIVND (reference sequence). This CDR3 comprises 14 residues. The germline V and J ends were trimmed by 4 bases and 6 bases, with 12 bases remaining between them. The CDR3 loop reads CASSTGQLHEKLFF. The CDR3 DNA follows: TGTGCCAGTAGTACTGGCCAGCTACATGAAAAACTGTTTTTT. The full variable domain, rest sourced from reference TRBV19 and TRBJ1-4, is DGGITQSPKYLFRKEGQNVTLSCEQNLNHDAMYWYRQDPGQGLRLIYYSQIVNDFQKGDIAEGYSVSREKKESFPLTVTSAQKNPTAFYLCASSTGQLHEKLFFGSGTQLSVL.

The chain is built from TRBV12-3 or TRBV12-4 and TRBJ2-7; 9 bases line up with TRBD1. This CDR3 has 15 amino acids. The junction had 10 bases not matched to a gene; V was cut back by 4 bases and J by 6 bases. The chain's CDR3 is CASSSNRDRVPEQYF. CDR3 DNA sequence: TGTGCCAGCAGTTCCAATCGGGACAGGGTACCCGAGCAGTACTTC.

There are a few counts of this clonotype. The chain combines TRBV7-8 with TRBJ2-4; D remains unclear. Deletions cut 7 bases from V and 0 bases from J, with 16 bases between. The V gene's germline CDR1 is SGHVS and CDR2 FQNEAQ. The CDR3 totals 16 residues. CDR3 bases: TGTGCCAGCACTCCCAGGCCGGTTGAAGCCAAAAACATTCAGTACTTC. Its protein is CASTPRPVEAKNIQYF. Looking up the rest from reference TRBV7-8 and TRBJ2-4 gives the full variable domain: GAGVSQSPRYKVAKRGQDVALRCDPISGHVSLFWYQQALGQGPEFLTYFQNEAQLDKSGLPSDRFFAERPEGSVSTLKIQRTQQEDSAVYLCASTPRPVEAKNIQYFGAGTRLSVL.

Only a few counts were recorded for this clonotype. The chain combines TRBV20-1 with TRBJ2-3; 10 bases match TRBD1. CDR3 length: 15 residues. V was clipped by 5 bases and J by 2 bases; unmatched bases: 7. The V gene's germline CDR1 is DFQATT and CDR2 SNEGSKA (reference sequence). CDR3 nucleotide sequence: TGCAGTGCTGGTGGGACAGGGGCTTTCACAGATACGCAGTATTTT. Residues: CSAGGTGAFTDTQYF.

This clonotype occurred a few times. The genes are TRBV6-1 and TRBJ1-2; D might be TRBD1 (5 bases). Trimming stripped 1 base from V and 7 bases from J, with 16 bases between. CDR3 length equals 15 residues. The germline gives CDR1 MNHNS, CDR2 SASEGT. The CDR3 is CASSEEGWPSRGYTF. The CDR3 DNA reads TGTGCCAGCAGTGAAGAGGGGTGGCCCAGCCGTGGCTACACCTTC.

This chain links TRBV27 with TRBJ2-3; 12 bases line up with TRBD2. The CDR3 has 16 residues. The V segment lost 6 bases and the J segment 3 bases; nucleotides outside the gene matches: 7. From germline, CDR1 is MNHEY and CDR2 SMNVEV (reference sequence). The DNA of the CDR3 is TGTGCCAGCAGGGCGGCTAGCGGGAGGGAAACAGATACGCAGTATTTT. Translated: CASRAASGRETDTQYF.

This chain connects TRBV7-2 to TRBJ1-2, with D possibly matching TRBD1 (6 bases). Germline CDR1 reads SGHTA; CDR2 reads FQGNSA. The V end was cut by 2 bases, the J end by 7 bases, with 14 bases between. The CDR3 sequence is 14 residues long. CDR3 bases: TGTGCCAGCAGCTTACTGGGGGCCACGCGTGGCTACACCTTC. It yields the protein CASSLLGATRGYTF.

This clonotype came up many times. The genes are TRBV7-2 and TRBJ1-1; unclear D gene. The V gene lost 1 base and the J gene lost 4 bases, with 4 bases spanning the gap. The germline V gene encodes CDR1 SGHTA and CDR2 FQGNSA. CDR3 length: 12 amino acids. The CDR3 loop is CASSLVVTEAFF. The DNA of the CDR3 is TGTGCCAGCAGCTTAGTGGTCACTGAAGCTTTCTTT.

This clonotype was seen more than once but under ten times. The chain combines TRBV20-1 with TRBJ2-1; no firm D call. The length of the CDR3 is 16 residues. V lost 0 bases and J lost 0, with 12 bases in between. Germline V gene lookup returns CDR1 DFQATT and CDR2 SNEGSKA (reference sequence). The DNA for the CDR3 is TGCAGTGCTAGAGATAAAGAGGAGAGCTCCTACAATGAGCAGTTCTTC. Amino acid sequence: CSARDKEESSYNEQFF.

This clonotype appeared a few times. The CDR3 DNA follows: TGTGCCAGCAGCGTCACCGGGGGCCACACGGAGCAGTTCTTC. Its translation: CASSVTGGHTEQFF. This chain joins TRBV7-2 and TRBJ2-1; D may match TRBD1 or TRBD2 (6 bases each). The CDR3 totals 14 residues. Germline V CDR1 and CDR2: SGHTA, FQGNSA. V was shortened by 5 bases and J by 10 bases, with 18 bases between the two germline ends. The full variable domain, its missing parts supplied by reference TRBV7-2 and TRBJ2-1, is GAGVSQSPSNKVTEKGKDVELRCDPISGHTALYWYRQSLGQGLEFLIYFQGNSAPDKSGLPSDRFSAERTGGSVSTLTIQRTQQEDSAVYLCASSVTGGHTEQFFGPGTRLTVL.